This is a list of T cell receptor beta chains from one sample in a study of identical twins. One entry per CDR3 protein, called by TCRdb with MiXCR from the 5' RACE reads. The table lists fewer than 650,000 distinct CDR3 sequences, just over 7% of them singletons. These data were also filed under a second study, of yellow fever vaccine responses in identical twins.

Sequencing was performed on PBMCs. These receptors all stem from a woman younger than 30 in good health. The CDR3 runs from the conserved cysteine through the conserved F or W. A D gene is named only where the DNA matches it firmly. Size tells how often a clone was seen (once, few, many) or the class of an expanded clone, and some rows leave it out.

cdr3_aa	cdr3_nt	d_call	clone_size	j_call	v_call
CSARTGQGAVHYNEQFF	TGCAGTGCTAGAACCGGACAGGGGGCGGTACATTACAATGAGCAGTTCTTC	TRBD1	few	TRBJ2-1	TRBV20-1
CASSPLGLAGDGSSYNEQFF	TGTGCCAGCAGTCCATTGGGACTAGCGGGAGACGGTAGCTCCTACAATGAGCAGTTCTTC	TRBD2	.	TRBJ2-1	TRBV12-3/TRBV12-4
CSVPGTSGRTQYF	TGCAGCGTTCCCGGGACTAGCGGGCGGACGCAGTACTTC	TRBD2	few	TRBJ2-7	TRBV29-1
CASSWGPPTGANVLTF	TGTGCCAGCAGTTGGGGTCCCCCAACTGGGGCCAACGTCCTGACTTTC	.	.	TRBJ2-6	TRBV6-5
CASSPRRTDNTEAFF	TGTGCCAGCAGTCCAAGACGGACGGACAACACTGAAGCTTTCTTT	.	.	TRBJ1-1	TRBV6-1
CASSGPWGNNEQFF	TGTGCCAGCAGCGGCCCCTGGGGGAACAATGAGCAGTTCTTC	.	many	TRBJ2-1	TRBV6-1
CSLLASGVSDTQYF	TGCAGTCTCCTGGCTAGCGGGGTTTCAGATACGCAGTATTTT	TRBD2	.	TRBJ2-3	TRBV20-1
CASSLDQGDGYTF	TGTGCCAGCAGCTTGGATCAGGGTGATGGCTACACCTTC	.	many	TRBJ1-2	TRBV5-6
CASSMSAGGYNEQFF	TGTGCCAGTAGTATGTCGGCGGGAGGGTACAATGAGCAGTTCTTC	TRBD2	.	TRBJ2-1	TRBV19
CASRGGASKSTDTQYF	TGTGCCAGCAGGGGCGGGGCTAGTAAAAGCACAGATACGCAGTATTTT	.	.	TRBJ2-3	TRBV27
CSVEKTDGEQYF	TGCAGCGTTGAAAAGACTGATGGCGAGCAGTACTTC	.	.	TRBJ2-7	TRBV29-1
CASSLGTNKWETQYF	TGTGCCAGCAGCTTGGGGACAAACAAGTGGGAGACCCAGTACTTC	.	few	TRBJ2-5	TRBV11-2
CASRRGDQETQYF	TGCGCCAGCAGGCGGGGGGATCAAGAGACCCAGTACTTC	TRBD2	.	TRBJ2-5	TRBV5-1
CASSSAYNEQFF	TGTGCCAGCAGCTCAGCCTACAATGAGCAGTTCTTC	.	many	TRBJ2-1	TRBV11-2
CSVGGGGRTAYEQYF	TGCAGCGTTGGGGGTGGTGGGAGGACCGCCTACGAGCAGTACTTC	.	few	TRBJ2-7	TRBV29-1
CASSYSGTGSSDTQYF	TGTGCCAGCAGTTACTCTGGGACAGGGTCATCAGATACGCAGTATTTT	TRBD1	many	TRBJ2-3	TRBV6-5
CASSESWTSDEQFF	TGCGCCAGCAGTGAGTCGTGGACTAGCGACGAGCAGTTCTTC	TRBD2	few	TRBJ2-1	TRBV10-2
CASSNYEQYF	TGTGCCAGCAGCAACTACGAGCAGTACTTC	.	many	TRBJ2-7	TRBV28
CASSFTGSEAFF	TGTGCCAGCAGTTTTACAGGGTCTGAAGCTTTCTTT	.	many	TRBJ1-1	TRBV12-3/TRBV12-4
CATRRQGSAEQYF	TGTGCCACCCGTCGACAGGGGTCCGCCGAGCAGTACTTC	TRBD1	many	TRBJ2-7	TRBV12-3/TRBV12-4
CSATSGSSTGELFF	TGCAGCGCGACTAGCGGGAGTAGTACCGGGGAGCTGTTTTTT	TRBD2	few	TRBJ2-2	TRBV29-1
CSARGPNEQFF	TGCAGCGCAAGGGGTCCCAATGAGCAGTTCTTC	.	many	TRBJ2-1	TRBV20-1
CASSLKTLTYNEQFF	TGCGCCAGCAGCTTGAAGACCCTAACTTACAATGAGCAGTTCTTC	.	many	TRBJ2-1	TRBV5-1
CASNMRGGGYEQFF	TGTGCCAGCAATATGCGGGGGGGCGGCTATGAGCAGTTCTTC	TRBD2	.	TRBJ2-1	TRBV2
CASSWTSGRAHEQYF	TGCGCCAGCAGCTGGACTAGCGGAAGAGCTCACGAGCAGTACTTC	TRBD2	.	TRBJ2-7	TRBV5-1
CASSQADLAGGPYTYEQYF	TGTGCCAGCAGCCAAGCGGATCTAGCGGGAGGGCCTTATACCTACGAGCAGTACTTC	TRBD2	few	TRBJ2-7	TRBV14
CAISEGVYEQYF	TGTGCCATCAGTGAAGGCGTATACGAGCAGTACTTC	.	.	TRBJ2-7	TRBV10-3
CSARDRGGDYEQYF	TGCAGTGCTAGAGATCGGGGAGGGGACTACGAGCAGTACTTC	TRBD2	few	TRBJ2-7	TRBV20-1
CSARDLAGGYHEQFF	TGCAGTGCTAGAGATTTAGCGGGAGGGTACCATGAGCAGTTCTTC	TRBD2	few	TRBJ2-1	TRBV20-1
CSAREGHVSITF	TGCAGTGCTAGAGAGGGGCACGTGAGCATCACCTTC	.	many	TRBJ1-2	TRBV20-1
CASSSGTGFQNQPQHF	TGTGCCAGCAGTTCCGGGACAGGGTTCCAAAATCAGCCCCAGCATTTT	TRBD1	many	TRBJ1-5	TRBV12-3/TRBV12-4
CATSRDFGTEAFF	TGTGCCACCAGCAGAGATTTTGGGACTGAAGCTTTCTTT	.	.	TRBJ1-1	TRBV15